This T cell receptor (beta chain) was recovered during a study of blood T cell repertoires in COVID-19. Overall study context: Sources were T cells, B-cell-depleted T cells, or PBMCs; the material itself was cDNA or gDNA.

This CDR3 is 16 amino acids long. Looked up from germline, CDR1 is SGHNT and CDR2 is YENEEA. The V gene end was trimmed by 5 bases and the J gene end by 3 bases; junction bases not matched to a gene: 9. Across 20 to 25 US areas, participants ranged in age from about 18 to 90 years. Participants were placed into cohorts based on the clinical history they reported. Under the authors' procedure: Amplification with reference gene primers provided the estimates of nucleated cell counts. Assay used: immunoSEQ multiplex PCR; TCRdb lists only in-frame clones, some missing. D and trimming come from the DNA, and the V and J calls and clone size come from that table. Of 110,000 to 150,000 clones listed, 78% were seen once; the top ten hold 6%.

The rearrangement uses TRBV11-3 and TRBJ2-2; TRBD2 agrees at 7 bases. The sequenced material came from PBMCs or T cells enriched from blood (not recorded which). This sequence originates from a woman aged 45-65 years who had recovered from COVID-19. This chain's CDR3 is CASSKFAGEDTGELFF. CDR3 bases: TGTGCCAGCAGCAAATTCGCGGGGGAGGACACCGGGGAGCTGTTTTTT.